Listed here are 23 T cell receptor beta chains from one sample, sequenced in a study of T cell responses to AZD1222 COVID-19 vaccine. Sequenced by immunoSEQ multiplex PCR; TCRdb stores in-frame clones only, minus some. The top ten clones hold approximately 0.98% of a sample with about 120,000 clones, around 90% of them seen once. The sequencing here drew on peripheral blood, taken 28 days after the second AZD1222 dose. The source of these receptors is an adult who received the AZD1222 COVID-19 vaccine.

This rearrangement joins TRBV4-1 to TRBJ1-1; D may be TRBD1 (5 bases). CDR1 and CDR2 (germline): MGHRA, YSYEKL. The CDR3 has 17 residues. V was cut by 4 bases and J by 4 bases, with 22 bases left in between. As DNA, the CDR3 is TGCGCCAGCAGCCCCAGGAGCGGGGGGATAGAGGGCACTGAAGCTTTCTTT. Its protein is CASSPRSGGIEGTEAFF.

This chain joins TRBV3-1 (or the pseudogene TRBV3-2) and TRBJ1-5; tentatively, D is TRBD1 (6 bases). The germline gives CDR1 LGHDT, CDR2 YNNKEL (reference sequence). CDR3 length: 14 amino acids. Trimming left V 4 bases short and J 4 bases short, with 11 bases between. The CDR3: CASSLGGPNQPQHF. The CDR3 DNA follows: TGTGCCAGCAGCCTTGGGGGGCCAAATCAGCCCCAGCATTTT.

The chain carries TRBV5-1 and TRBJ2-1; tentatively, D is TRBD1 (5 bases). The CDR3 contains 16 residues. Germline V gene lookup returns CDR1 SGHRS and CDR2 YFSETQ. Trimming removed 3 bases at V and 2 bases at J, with 15 bases between. The CDR3 protein is CASSSSWPTAYNEQFF. The CDR3, as DNA: TGCGCCAGCAGCTCTAGTTGGCCGACAGCCTACAATGAGCAGTTCTTC.

The chain links TRBV6-5 to TRBJ2-7; 8 positions match TRBD2. The V segment lost 8 bases and the J segment 2 bases; nucleotides outside the gene matches: 8. The CDR3 extends over 14 amino acids. Germline V gene sequence: CDR1 MNHEY, CDR2 SVGAGI. The CDR3 loop reads CASRVNSGTYEQYF. The CDR3 coding sequence is TGTGCCAGCCGAGTAAATAGCGGGACCTACGAGCAGTACTTC.

The chain uses TRBV4-1 and TRBJ2-3; 8 bases match TRBD2. The V gene end was trimmed by 0 bases and the J gene end by 4 bases; junction bases not matched to a gene: 9. The germline V gene has CDR1 MGHRA and CDR2 YSYEKL. The CDR3 has 17 amino acids. CDR3 nucleotide sequence: TGCGCCAGCAGCCAAGATCGAAGCGGGAGTTGGCCAGATACGCAGTATTTT. This encodes CASSQDRSGSWPDTQYF.

The V gene is TRBV13, the J gene TRBJ1-1; a weak D match, TRBD1 (5 bases). Germline-derived CDR1 and CDR2 are PRHDT and FYEKMQ (reference sequence). V dropped 3 bases and J dropped 3 bases, with 8 bases sitting between them. This CDR3 has 13 residues. The CDR3 region is CASSFWGDTEAFF. DNA of the CDR3: TGTGCCAGCAGCTTTTGGGGGGACACTGAAGCTTTCTTT.

The rearrangement joins TRBV6-5 to TRBJ2-7; 9 bases are a match to TRBD1. The length of the CDR3 is 13 residues. Germline values: CDR1 MNHEY, CDR2 SVGAGI. Trimming removed 6 bases from V and 6 bases from J; junction bases left unmatched: 6. The CDR3 here is CASSLRDRVEQYF. The CDR3 DNA is TGTGCCAGCAGCCTCCGGGACAGGGTCGAGCAGTACTTC.

As regards this clone: An end of the junction differs from the germline gene, which may be a read error. The chain combines TRBV7-7 with TRBJ2-1, with TRBD2 matching 13 bases. Per the germline V gene, CDR1 is SSHAT and CDR2 is FNYEAQ (reference sequence). This CDR3 spans 18 amino acids. The DNA of the CDR3 is TGTGCTAGCAGCTCGGAAACCCCGGGACTAGCGGGAAATCATGAGCAGTTCTTC. Residues: CASSSETPGLAGNHEQFF.

The chain has TRBV19 and TRBJ2-7; a weak D match, TRBD1 (5 bases). Germline CDR1 LNHDA, CDR2 SQIVND (reference sequence). V gave up 1 base and J gave up 5 bases, with 15 bases separating them. This CDR3 has 15 amino acids. The CDR3 nucleotides read TGTGCCAGTAGTATAGTTCCAGGGCACATTAACGAGCAGTACTTC. Protein product: CASSIVPGHINEQYF.

This chain connects TRBV6-4 to TRBJ1-1; perhaps TRBD1 as D (5 bases). The length of the CDR3 is 13 residues. The germline V gene has CDR1 MRHNA and CDR2 SNTAGT. V was shortened by 4 bases and J by 2 bases, with 8 bases between the two germline ends. The DNA of the CDR3 is TGTGCCAGCAGTGCACAGGATAACACTGAAGCTTTCTTT. Translating it yields CASSAQDNTEAFF.

The chain is built from TRBV5-1 and TRBJ2-2, with unresolved D. The CDR3 is 13 amino acids. Trimming pared 1 base from V and 4 bases from J, leaving 5 bases between. Germline CDR1 SGHRS, CDR2 YFSETQ. The CDR3 DNA reads TGCGCCAGCAGCTTGCATTCCACCGGGGAGCTGTTTTTT. It specifies CASSLHSTGELFF. Supplemented by reference TRBV5-1 and TRBJ2-2, the full variable domain reads KAGVTQTPRYLIKTRGQQVTLSCSPISGHRSVSWYQQTPGQGLQFLFEYFSETQRNKGNFPGRFSGRQFSNSRSEMNVSTLELGDSALYLCASSLHSTGELFFGEGSRLTVL.

The J gene is TRBJ2-7, the V gene TRBV14, with D possibly being TRBD1 (6 bases). CDR3 length: 15 amino acids. CDR1 and CDR2 from the germline V gene are SGHDN and FVKESK. V was clipped by 0 bases and J by 2 bases, with 11 bases between them. DNA of the CDR3: TGTGCCAGCAGCCAAGATAGGGGGACGGCCTACGAGCAGTACTTC. Translating gives CASSQDRGTAYEQYF.

This chain uses TRBV29-1 with TRBJ2-1, with 8 nucleotides matching TRBD2. The J segment lost 1 base and the V segment lost 3 bases, leaving 5 bases of the junction unmatched. Germline CDR1 SQVTM, CDR2 ANQGSEA. There are 15 residues in the CDR3. The CDR3 bases are TGCAGCGTTGACAAGGCTAGCGGGTCCTACAATGAGCAGTTCTTC. Its protein product is CSVDKASGSYNEQFF.

DNA for the CDR3: TGTGCCAGCAGCTTCATATCCCCTAATTCACCCCTCCACTTT. It encodes CASSFISPNSPLHF. The chain combines TRBV11-3 with TRBJ1-6; D is unresolved. The germline V and J ends were trimmed by 3 bases and 6 bases, with 9 bases remaining between them. Germline-derived CDR1 and CDR2 are SGHNT and YENEEA. The CDR3 is 14 residues long.

V and J are TRBV7-9 and TRBJ2-5; no clear D. Germline values: CDR1 SEHNR, CDR2 FQNEAQ (reference sequence). The V end was cut by 3 bases, the J end by 1 base, with 15 bases between. This CDR3 contains 16 residues. For the CDR3, the DNA is TGTGCCAGCAGCTTCTTCCCTGGCGGCTTCCAAGAGACCCAGTACTTC. This sequence encodes CASSFFPGGFQETQYF.

The chain is built from TRBV30 and TRBJ2-7, with TRBD2 matching over 10 bases. Germline V gives CDR1 GTSNPN, CDR2 SVGIG (reference sequence). The trim removed 2 bases at V and 3 bases at J, leaving 1 base unmatched. The CDR3 has 13 residues. The CDR3 sequence is CAWSSSGGYEQYF. In nucleotides, the CDR3 is TGTGCCTGGAGTTCTAGCGGGGGCTACGAGCAGTACTTC.

The rearrangement uses TRBV7-8 and TRBJ1-2; 8 bases map to TRBD1. After removal of 2 bases from V and 0 bases from J, the junction contained 2 bases not matched to a gene. CDR3 length equals 15 residues. Germline V gives CDR1 SGHVS, CDR2 FQNEAQ. The CDR3 DNA sequence: TGTGCCAGCAGCTTACAGGGGGCTTCTAACTATGGCTACACCTTC. The encoded protein is CASSLQGASNYGYTF.

This clone was seen a handful of times. The V and J genes are TRBV2 and TRBJ1-5; D might be TRBD1 (6 bases). V was cut by 7 bases and J by 6 bases, with 13 bases left in between. The V gene's germline CDR1 is SNHLY and CDR2 FYNNEI. CDR3 length equals 13 residues. CDR3 protein: CASTGEGGQPQHF. The CDR3 DNA reads as TGTGCCAGCACCGGGGAAGGGGGTCAGCCCCAGCATTTT.

The rearrangement joins TRBV24-1 to TRBJ2-1; TRBD1 agrees at 8 bases. V shed 5 bases, J shed 6 bases, and the junction held 11 bases outside the gene matches. This CDR3 has 16 amino acids. Germline-derived CDR1 and CDR2 are KGHDR and SFDVKD. CDR3 DNA sequence: TGTGCCACCAGTGCCATAGGGCAGGGGGCCCTCAATGAGCAGTTCTTC. Its translation: CATSAIGQGALNEQFF.

CDR3 nucleotide sequence: TGTGCCAGCAGCCAGGACAGGGGGCGCGCAGTAAACACTGAAGCTTTCTTT. Its translation: CASSQDRGRAVNTEAFF. This chain links TRBV4-2 with TRBJ1-1, with 11 bases fitting TRBD1. With 3 bases clipped from V and 2 bases from J, the junction kept 8 bases outside the gene matches. This CDR3 is 17 amino acids long. Germline-derived CDR1 and CDR2 are LGHNA and YNFKEQ.

The rearrangement joins TRBV9 to TRBJ2-5; D could derive from TRBD1 or TRBD2 (6 bases each). Germline V gene data show CDR1 as SGDLS and CDR2 as YYNGEE. CDR3 length: 13 amino acids. With 7 bases removed from V and 5 bases from J, the gap between germline ends came to 15 bases. In DNA form, the CDR3 reads TGTGCCAGCGGTCCCACAGGGAGGGAGACCCAGTACTTC. It specifies CASGPTGRETQYF.

The V and J genes are TRBV27 and TRBJ2-2, with 12 positions matching TRBD1. After removal of 2 bases from V and 5 bases from J, the junction contained 6 bases not matched to a gene. This CDR3 spans 17 amino acids. CDR1 and CDR2 (germline): MNHEY, SMNVEV (reference sequence). This CDR3 is CASSLGDRGLGTGELFF. DNA of the CDR3: TGTGCCAGCAGTTTAGGGGACAGGGGGCTAGGGACCGGGGAGCTGTTTTTT.

This chain joins TRBV6-5 and TRBJ1-4; D is undetermined. This CDR3 is 15 amino acids long. Germline assignment: CDR1 MNHEY and CDR2 SVGAGI. The V end lost 6 bases, the J end lost 5 bases, and 16 bases lay between the germline ends. Written as DNA, the CDR3 is TGTGCCAGCAGGCCTTGGCGGGGAGGAAATGAAAAACTGTTTTTT. Translation: CASRPWRGGNEKLFF.